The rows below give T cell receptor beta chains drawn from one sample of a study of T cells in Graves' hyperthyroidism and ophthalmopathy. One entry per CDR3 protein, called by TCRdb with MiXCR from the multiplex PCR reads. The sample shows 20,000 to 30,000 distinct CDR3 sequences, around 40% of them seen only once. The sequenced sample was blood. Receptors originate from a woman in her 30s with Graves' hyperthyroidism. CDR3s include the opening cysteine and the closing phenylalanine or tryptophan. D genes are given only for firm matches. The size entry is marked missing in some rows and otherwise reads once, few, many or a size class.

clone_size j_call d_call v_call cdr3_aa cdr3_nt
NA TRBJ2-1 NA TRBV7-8 CASSLGSNEQFF TGTGCCAGCAGCCTAGGGTCCAATGAGCAGTTCTTC
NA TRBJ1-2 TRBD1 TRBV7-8 CASSSPPLGGDRGSVEGYTF TGTGCCAGCAGCTCTCCCCCCTTGGGCGGGGACAGGGGGAGCGTCGAGGGCTACACCTTC
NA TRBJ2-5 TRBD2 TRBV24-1 CATSDTSGGRETQYF TGTGCCACCAGTGACACTAGCGGGGGCCGAGAGACCCAGTACTTC
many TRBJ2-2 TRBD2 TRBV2 CASIGLAGVSSTGELFF TGTGCCAGCATAGGACTAGCGGGAGTTTCGAGTACCGGGGAGCTGTTTTTT
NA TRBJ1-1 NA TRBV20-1 CSAPRPRMNTEAFF TGCAGTGCACCTAGGCCAAGAATGAACACTGAAGCTTTCTTT
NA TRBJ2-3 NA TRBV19 CASSIVVAAATDTQYF TGTGCCAGTAGTATAGTCGTGGCGGCTGCCACAGATACGCAGTATTTT
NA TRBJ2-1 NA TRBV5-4 CASSLGSRPDTQFF TGTGCCAGCAGCTTGGGTTCAAGACCAGATACGCAGTTCTTC
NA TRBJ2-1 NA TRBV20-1 CSARGQFF TGCAGTGCTAGGGGACAGTTCTTC
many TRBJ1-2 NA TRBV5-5 CASSYMDPYGYTF TGTGCCAGCAGCTATATGGACCCTTATGGCTACACCTTC
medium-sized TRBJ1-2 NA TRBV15 CATSLNSYGYTF TGTGCCACCAGCTTGAATTCCTATGGCTACACCTTC
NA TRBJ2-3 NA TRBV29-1 CSVTVGADTQYF TGCAGCGTGACAGTAGGAGCAGATACGCAGTATTTT
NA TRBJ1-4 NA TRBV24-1 CATSSRGQGEKLFF TGTGCCACCAGCAGCCGGGGGCAGGGTGAAAAACTGTTTTTT
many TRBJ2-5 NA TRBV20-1 CSARIIQETQYF TGCAGTGCTAGGATCATTCAAGAGACCCAGTACTTC
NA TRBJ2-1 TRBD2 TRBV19 CASSPSSGAWSEQFF TGTGCCAGTAGCCCGAGTAGCGGGGCATGGAGTGAGCAGTTCTTC